This entry lists 29 T cell receptor beta chains sequenced from one sample in a study of blood T cell repertoires in COVID-19. The table came from immunoSEQ multiplex PCR; TCRdb's copy has only in-frame clones and leaves some out. The profile shows about 400,000 clones, around 87% of them singletons. Sequencing was performed on PBMCs or T cells enriched from blood (not recorded which). The receptor set was obtained from a man aged 40-49 years in a cohort exposed to, infected with or recovered from COVID-19 (not recorded which).

The V call is TRBV5-4, the J call TRBJ2-7; perhaps TRBD1 as D (5 bases). CDR3 length: 14 amino acids. Germline CDR1 and CDR2: SGHNT and YYREEE (reference sequence). Trimming took 0 bases from V and 2 from J, leaving 9 bases between them. The CDR3 DNA sequence: TGTGCCAGCAGCTTGGAGGGGCGTACCTACGAGCAGTACTTC. Residues: CASSLEGRTYEQYF.

This clone was recorded many times. V usage is TRBV2 and J usage is TRBJ2-5, with TRBD2 matching 10 bases. Germline-derived CDR1 and CDR2 are SNHLY and FYNNEI. Germline trimming cut 7 bases from V and 2 bases from J; bases unmatched to any gene: 10. CDR3 length: 16 residues. CDR3 amino acids: CASTTGSGRRQETQYF. The CDR3 DNA is TGTGCCAGCACAACCGGTAGCGGGAGGAGGCAAGAGACCCAGTACTTC.

The genes are TRBV7-2 and TRBJ2-7, with D perhaps matching TRBD1 (5 bases). This CDR3 has 14 amino acids. Germline CDR1 reads SGHTA; CDR2 reads FQGNSA. V was trimmed by 2 bases and J by 2 bases, leaving 10 bases between them. CDR3 region: CASSLSGRTYEQYF. In nucleotides, the CDR3 is TGTGCCAGCAGCTTATCAGGGCGGACCTACGAGCAGTACTTC.

The chain combines TRBV5-1 with TRBJ2-1; 7 bases agree with TRBD2. With V trimmed by 1 base and J by 4 bases, 2 bases remained unmatched. The CDR3 sequence is 14 residues long. Looked up from germline, CDR1 is SGHRS and CDR2 is YFSETQ. DNA for the CDR3: TGCGCCAGCAGCTTGCGGGAGGCTTACAATGAGCAGTTCTTC. It is translated as CASSLREAYNEQFF.

The chain combines TRBV29-1 with TRBJ1-1; a possible D gene is TRBD1 (6 bases). This CDR3 contains 12 residues. The germline V gene has CDR1 SQVTM and CDR2 ANQGSEA. Trimming pared 4 bases from V and 2 bases from J, leaving 8 bases between. CDR3 region: CSVGGQNTEAFF. The DNA of the CDR3 is TGCAGCGTTGGGGGACAAAACACTGAAGCTTTCTTT.

J is TRBJ2-3 and V is TRBV19; D remains unclear. This CDR3 spans 14 amino acids. V shed 4 bases and J shed 0 bases, with 8 bases lying between them. From germline, CDR1 is LNHDA and CDR2 SQIVND (reference sequence). The CDR3 reads CASSTTHSTDTQYF. DNA for the CDR3: TGTGCCAGTAGTACTACCCACAGCACAGATACGCAGTATTTT.

V and J are TRBV18 and TRBJ1-1, with D unclear. Germline V CDR1 and CDR2: KGHSH, LQKENI. V was pared by 0 bases and J by 2 bases, with 10 bases between. The CDR3 has 15 residues. CDR3 DNA sequence: TGTGCCAGCTCACCACCGCTCGGAGATAACACTGAAGCTTTCTTT. Translated: CASSPPLGDNTEAFF. Variable domain in full (rest from reference TRBV18 and TRBJ1-1): NAGVMQNPRHLVRRRGQEARLRCSPMKGHSHVYWYRQLPEEGLKFMVYLQKENIIDESGMPKERFSAEFPKEGPSILRIQQVVRGDSAAYFCASSPPLGDNTEAFFGQGTRLTVV.

The rearrangement uses TRBV30 and TRBJ2-3; either TRBD1 or TRBD2 may fit D (6 bases each). V lost 5 bases and J lost 0, with 12 bases in between. Germline CDR1 is GTSNPN and CDR2 is SVGIG (reference sequence). This CDR3 has 14 amino acids. This CDR3 is CAWGGGLSTDTQYF. The CDR3 bases are TGTGCCTGGGGAGGGGGGCTTAGCACAGATACGCAGTATTTT.

The V call is TRBV27, the J call TRBJ1-2; 9 nucleotides match TRBD1. Trimming removed 6 bases from V and 9 bases from J; junction bases left unmatched: 11. The CDR3 sequence is 14 residues long. The germline V gene has CDR1 MNHEY and CDR2 SMNVEV (reference sequence). CDR3 in DNA: TGTGCCAGCAGGCAAACATGGGACAGGGCGAGCTACACCTTC. It translates to CASRQTWDRASYTF.

This chain connects TRBV6-4 to TRBJ1-6; 7 nucleotides match TRBD1. The V gene end was trimmed by 5 bases and the J gene end by 5 bases; junction bases not matched to a gene: 3. Per germline, CDR1 MRHNA and CDR2 SNTAGT. This CDR3 is built from 14 residues. The CDR3 sequence: CASSSDRDNSPLHF. The DNA for the CDR3 is TGTGCCAGCAGTTCCGACAGGGATAATTCACCCCTCCACTTT.

With respect to this clone: Relative to the germline gene, one junction end is altered; a read error may explain this. The rearrangement uses TRBV13 and TRBJ2-2; TRBD1 might be the D (7 bases). The CDR3 covers 18 residues. Germline V gives CDR1 PRHDT, CDR2 FYEKMQ (reference sequence). CDR3 bases: TGTGCCAGCAGCCCGGGGGAGACAGGGAGTGGAGCGGACCGGGGAGCTGTTTTT. This translates into CASSPGETGSGADRGAVF.

The chain is built from TRBV5-1 and TRBJ1-5; 9 bases match TRBD1. The CDR3 is made up of 16 amino acids. Unmatched junction bases numbered 5, after V lost 0 bases and J lost 4 bases. The V gene's germline CDR1 is SGHRS and CDR2 YFSETQ. The CDR3 sequence: CASSLGTGVGNQPQHF. The CDR3 nucleotides read TGCGCCAGCAGCTTGGGGACAGGGGTTGGGAATCAGCCCCAGCATTTT.

This chain's CDR3 is CSASEAGTYNSPLHF. The CDR3 DNA is TGCAGTGCTAGTGAGGCGGGTACCTATAATTCACCCCTCCACTTT. The rearrangement uses TRBV20-1 and TRBJ1-6; D gene uncertain. Germline CDR1 is DFQATT and CDR2 is SNEGSKA (reference sequence). This CDR3 is 15 amino acids long. Trimming took off 3 bases at V and 2 bases at J, with 11 bases between the two ends.

The chain uses TRBV23-1 and TRBJ2-5; D may be TRBD2 (7 bases). TRBV23-1 is an ORF, and what it does is uncertain. This CDR3 is 14 amino acids long. V was pared by 3 bases and J by 4 bases, with 12 bases between. CDR3 sequence reads: CASSQGGAGETQYF. For the CDR3, the DNA is TGCGCCAGCAGTCAGGGGGGGGCAGGAGAGACCCAGTACTTC.

This clone occurred once. The chain links TRBV3-1 (or the pseudogene TRBV3-2) to TRBJ1-1, with D tentatively TRBD1 (6 bases). Germline CDR1 reads LGHDT; CDR2 reads YNNKEL (reference sequence). V lost 1 base to trimming and J lost 3 bases, with 12 bases between them. This CDR3 has 15 residues. The CDR3 bases are TGTGCCAGCAGCCAAGTGCCAGGGGAGTACACTGAAGCTTTCTTT. Translating it yields CASSQVPGEYTEAFF.

The chain employs TRBV10-3 and TRBJ2-3; 11 bases line up with TRBD1. Trimming cost V 4 bases and J 7 bases; bases outside gene matches: 4. Germline CDR1 reads ENHRY; CDR2 reads SYGVKD. The CDR3 extends over 14 amino acids. The DNA of the CDR3 is TGTGCCATCAGTGGAGGACAGGGGGCAAATACGCAGTATTTT. Translated, it gives CAISGGQGANTQYF.

This clone has a handful of counts. The chain joins TRBV28 to TRBJ1-1, with TRBD1 identical over 11 bases. V lost 7 bases, J lost 3 bases, and 16 bases stayed unmatched. In germline, CDR1 is MDHEN, CDR2 SYDVKM. The CDR3 length is 18 residues. The CDR3 sequence is CASTIPGQGVRGDTEAFF. CDR3 DNA: TGTGCCAGCACCATTCCGGGACAGGGGGTCAGGGGGGACACTGAAGCTTTCTTT.

The chain carries TRBV5-1 and TRBJ1-4; TRBD1 matches at 9 bases. Germline CDR1 is SGHRS and CDR2 is YFSETQ. V lost 2 bases to trimming and J lost 8 bases; unmatched junction nucleotides: 7. CDR3 length: 15 amino acids. CDR3: CASSLGQGFEEKLFF. The CDR3 bases are TGCGCCAGCAGCTTAGGACAGGGGTTCGAAGAAAAACTGTTTTTT.

The chain recombines TRBV28 with TRBJ2-7; the match to TRBD1 covers 7 bases. Losses at the gene ends were 4 bases for V and 2 bases for J; bases not matched to a gene: 5. CDR3 length: 14 amino acids. CDR1 is MDHEN, CDR2 SYDVKM, per germline. The CDR3 region is CASSWGTVTYEQYF. The CDR3 region has the DNA TGTGCCAGCAGTTGGGGGACAGTAACCTACGAGCAGTACTTC. Filled out from reference TRBV28 and TRBJ2-7, the complete variable domain reads DVKVTQSSRYLVKRTGEKVFLECVQDMDHENMFWYRQDPGLGLRLIYFSYDVKMKEKGDIPEGYSVSREKKERFSLILESASTNQTSMYLCASSWGTVTYEQYFGPGTRLTVT.

This clone was picked up a small number of times. The chain links TRBV5-1 to TRBJ2-3, with 7 bases identical to TRBD2. V dropped 3 bases and J dropped 6; count of bases not matched to a gene: 4. From germline, CDR1 is SGHRS and CDR2 YFSETQ. CDR3 size: 13 residues. The CDR3 reads CASSSLAEDTQYF. CDR3 DNA: TGCGCCAGCAGCTCTCTAGCGGAGGATACGCAGTATTTT.

As DNA, the CDR3 is TGTGCCAGCACCCCTAGGGGGCAGCTGAACACTGAAGCTTTCTTT. Encoded protein: CASTPRGQLNTEAFF. This chain connects TRBV7-9 to TRBJ1-1; TRBD1 agrees at 7 bases. This CDR3 contains 15 residues. Germline CDR1 is SEHNR and CDR2 is FQNEAQ (reference sequence). Trimming cost V 7 bases and J 0 bases; bases outside gene matches: 8.

This chain links TRBV2 with TRBJ2-2, with TRBD2 identical over 9 bases. In germline, CDR1 is SNHLY, CDR2 FYNNEI. J was trimmed by 4 bases and V by 8 bases; bases with no gene match: 5. This CDR3 comprises 14 residues. CDR3 sequence (DNA): TGTGCCAGCCGTGTGCGGGGGGGCACCGGGGAGCTGTTTTTT. It translates to CASRVRGGTGELFF. The variable domain in full, with the rest retrieved from reference TRBV2 and TRBJ2-2, is EPEVTQTPSHQVTQMGQEVILRCVPISNHLYFYWYRQILGQKVEFLVSFYNNEISEKSEIFDDQFSVERPDGSNFTLKIRSTKLEDSAMYFCASRVRGGTGELFFGEGSRLTVL.

The V and J genes are TRBV30 and TRBJ1-4, with D hard to call. This CDR3 is 13 amino acids long. With 4 bases removed from V and 5 bases from J, the gap between germline ends came to 11 bases. CDR1 is GTSNPN and CDR2 is SVGIG in the germline V gene (reference sequence). The CDR3 region is CAWTGTVNEKLFF. The CDR3 bases are TGTGCCTGGACAGGCACCGTGAATGAAAAACTGTTTTTT.

This chain joins TRBV5-1 and TRBJ2-7, with 8 bases fitting TRBD2. The V gene's germline CDR1 is SGHRS and CDR2 YFSETQ. This CDR3 region has 14 residues. J lost 6 bases, V lost 1 base, and 6 bases had no gene match. This chain's CDR3 is CASSLSGLGVEQYF. For the CDR3, the DNA is TGCGCCAGCAGCTTGTCGGGACTAGGGGTCGAGCAGTACTTC. Variable domain in full (rest from reference TRBV5-1 and TRBJ2-7): KAGVTQTPRYLIKTRGQQVTLSCSPISGHRSVSWYQQTPGQGLQFLFEYFSETQRNKGNFPGRFSGRQFSNSRSEMNVSTLELGDSALYLCASSLSGLGVEQYFGPGTRLTVT.

This clone was picked up a small number of times. V usage is TRBV5-1 and J usage is TRBJ2-5, with TRBD2 matching 16 bases. J gave up 5 bases and V 5 bases, and 9 bases lay outside the gene matches. Germline V gene lookup returns CDR1 SGHRS and CDR2 YFSETQ. The CDR3 length is 17 residues. The CDR3 loop reads CASRYGTSGRAGETQYF. The CDR3, as DNA: TGCGCCAGCAGATACGGGACTAGCGGGAGGGCCGGGGAGACCCAGTACTTC.

This chain uses TRBV7-3 with TRBJ2-1, with 9 positions matching TRBD1. Unmatched junction bases numbered 12, after V lost 6 bases and J lost 9 bases. There are 15 residues in the CDR3. The V gene's germline CDR1 is SGHTA and CDR2 FQGTGA. The CDR3 reads CASRAGTGRGTEQFF. The CDR3 DNA sequence: TGTGCCAGCAGGGCCGGGACAGGGAGAGGCACTGAGCAGTTCTTC.

This clone has only a few counts. The chain couples TRBV20-1 to TRBJ2-2; D is unresolved. V was clipped by 6 bases and J by 8 bases, with 7 bases between them. Germline loops: CDR1 DFQATT, CDR2 SNEGSKA (reference sequence). The CDR3 runs to 10 residues. The CDR3 DNA reads TGCAGTGCCACGAGGGGGGAGCTGTTTTTT. Amino acids: CSATRGELFF.

The chain couples TRBV14 to TRBJ2-1; 10 bases are a match to TRBD2. With V trimmed by 4 bases and J by 7 bases, 7 bases remained unmatched. This CDR3 has 15 amino acids. Germline V gene data show CDR1 as SGHDN and CDR2 as FVKESK. CDR3 loop: CASSPLAGVLNEQFF. CDR3 DNA: TGTGCCAGCAGCCCCCTAGCGGGAGTATTAAATGAGCAGTTCTTC.

The chain links TRBV5-6 to TRBJ2-7; 7 positions agree with TRBD1. V dropped 3 bases and J dropped 2; count of bases not matched to a gene: 5. Germline V gene data show CDR1 as SGHDT and CDR2 as YYEEEE. The CDR3 covers 14 residues. In nucleotides, the CDR3 is TGTGCCAGCAGCTCCGGACAGGTTCCCTACGAGCAGTACTTC. This sequence encodes CASSSGQVPYEQYF.